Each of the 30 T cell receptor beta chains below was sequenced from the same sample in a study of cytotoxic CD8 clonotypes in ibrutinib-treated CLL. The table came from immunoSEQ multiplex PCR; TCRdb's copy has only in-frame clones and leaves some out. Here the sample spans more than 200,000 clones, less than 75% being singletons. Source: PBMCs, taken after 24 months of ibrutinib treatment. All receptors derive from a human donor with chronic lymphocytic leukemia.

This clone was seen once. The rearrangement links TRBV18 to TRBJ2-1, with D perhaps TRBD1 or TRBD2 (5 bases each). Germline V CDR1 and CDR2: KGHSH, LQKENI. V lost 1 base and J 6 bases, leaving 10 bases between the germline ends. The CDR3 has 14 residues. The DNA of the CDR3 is TGTGCCAGCTCACCACTGGGGACCTCCAATGAGCAGTTCTTC. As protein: CASSPLGTSNEQFF.

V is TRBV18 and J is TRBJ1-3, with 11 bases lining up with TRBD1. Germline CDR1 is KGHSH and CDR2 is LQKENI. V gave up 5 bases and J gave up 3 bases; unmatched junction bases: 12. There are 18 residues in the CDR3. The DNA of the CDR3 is TGTGCCAGCTCAACCGGGACAGGGGGGCCCTTCAATGGAAACACCATATATTTT. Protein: CASSTGTGGPFNGNTIYF.

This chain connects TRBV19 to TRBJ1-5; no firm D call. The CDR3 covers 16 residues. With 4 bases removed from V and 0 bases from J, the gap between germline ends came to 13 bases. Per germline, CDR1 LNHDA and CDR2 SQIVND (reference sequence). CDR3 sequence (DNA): TGTGCCAGTAGTACCAGACGGGCATATAGCAATCAGCCCCAGCATTTT. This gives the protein CASSTRRAYSNQPQHF.

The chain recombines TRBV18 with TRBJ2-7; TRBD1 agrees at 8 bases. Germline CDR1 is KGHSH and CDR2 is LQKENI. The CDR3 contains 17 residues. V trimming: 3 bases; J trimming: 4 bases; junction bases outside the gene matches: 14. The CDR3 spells CASSPANPGQAPYEQYF. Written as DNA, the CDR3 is TGTGCCAGCTCACCTGCCAACCCGGGACAGGCACCTTACGAGCAGTACTTC.

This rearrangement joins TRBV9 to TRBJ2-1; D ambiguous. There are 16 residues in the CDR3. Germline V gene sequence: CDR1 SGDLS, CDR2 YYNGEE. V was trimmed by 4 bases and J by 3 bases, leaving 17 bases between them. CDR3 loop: CASSLTWNSNYNEQFF. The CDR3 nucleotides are TGTGCCAGCAGCTTGACGTGGAACTCCAACTACAATGAGCAGTTCTTC.

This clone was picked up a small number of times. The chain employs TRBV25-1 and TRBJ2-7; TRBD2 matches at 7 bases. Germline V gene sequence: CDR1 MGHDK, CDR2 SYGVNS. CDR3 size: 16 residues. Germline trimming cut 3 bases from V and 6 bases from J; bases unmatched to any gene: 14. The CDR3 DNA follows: TGTGCCAGCAGTGATGAAGTTCGCGGGAGTCTGTCCGAGCAGTACTTC. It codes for CASSDEVRGSLSEQYF.

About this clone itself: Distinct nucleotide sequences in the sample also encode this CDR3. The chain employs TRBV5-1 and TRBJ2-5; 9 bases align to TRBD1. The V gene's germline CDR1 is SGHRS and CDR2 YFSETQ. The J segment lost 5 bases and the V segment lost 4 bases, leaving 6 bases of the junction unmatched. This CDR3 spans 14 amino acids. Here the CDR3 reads CASSSGTGKETQYF. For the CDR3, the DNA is TGCGCCAGCAGCAGTGGGACAGGGAAGGAGACCCAGTACTTC.

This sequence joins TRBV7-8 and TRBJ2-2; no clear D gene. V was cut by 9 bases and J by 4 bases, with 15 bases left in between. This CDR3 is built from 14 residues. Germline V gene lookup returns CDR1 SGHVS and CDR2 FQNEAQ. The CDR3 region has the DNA TGTGCCAGTCAACCCCGGGCAACCACCGGGGAGCTGTTTTTT. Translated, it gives CASQPRATTGELFF.

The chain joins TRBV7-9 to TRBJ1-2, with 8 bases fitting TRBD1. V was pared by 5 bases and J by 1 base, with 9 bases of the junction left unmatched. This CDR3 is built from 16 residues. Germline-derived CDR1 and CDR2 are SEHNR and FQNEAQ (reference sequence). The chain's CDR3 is CASSNRQGSLNYGYTF. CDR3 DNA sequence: TGTGCCAGCAGCAACCGACAGGGGAGCCTTAACTATGGCTACACCTTC.

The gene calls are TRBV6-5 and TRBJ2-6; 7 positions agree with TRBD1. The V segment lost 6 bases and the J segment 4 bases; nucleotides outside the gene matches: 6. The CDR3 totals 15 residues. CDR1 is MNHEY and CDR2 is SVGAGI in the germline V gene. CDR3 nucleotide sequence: TGTGCCAGCAGCTACGGGACAGCAGGGGCCAACGTCCTGACTTTC. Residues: CASSYGTAGANVLTF.

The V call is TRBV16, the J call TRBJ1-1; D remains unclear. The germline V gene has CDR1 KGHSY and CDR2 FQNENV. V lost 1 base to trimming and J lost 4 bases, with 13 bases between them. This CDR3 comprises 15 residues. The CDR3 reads CASSQYMGGVTEAFF. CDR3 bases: TGTGCCAGCAGCCAATATATGGGTGGAGTCACTGAAGCTTTCTTT.

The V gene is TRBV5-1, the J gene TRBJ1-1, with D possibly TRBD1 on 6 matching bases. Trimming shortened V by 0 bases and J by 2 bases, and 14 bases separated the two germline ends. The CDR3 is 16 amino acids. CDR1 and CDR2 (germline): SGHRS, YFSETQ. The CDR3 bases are TGCGCCAGCAGCTTGGCCACGATCGGGACAAACACTGAAGCTTTCTTT. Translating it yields CASSLATIGTNTEAFF. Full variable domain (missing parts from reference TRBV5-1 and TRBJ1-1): KAGVTQTPRYLIKTRGQQVTLSCSPISGHRSVSWYQQTPGQGLQFLFEYFSETQRNKGNFPGRFSGRQFSNSRSEMNVSTLELGDSALYLCASSLATIGTNTEAFFGQGTRLTVV.

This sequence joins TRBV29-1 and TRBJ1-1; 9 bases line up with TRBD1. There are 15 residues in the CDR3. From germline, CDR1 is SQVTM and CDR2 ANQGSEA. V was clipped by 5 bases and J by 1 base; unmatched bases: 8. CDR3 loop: CSVRLQGAGNTEAFF. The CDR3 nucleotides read TGCAGCGTTCGCCTACAGGGGGCAGGGAACACTGAAGCTTTCTTT.

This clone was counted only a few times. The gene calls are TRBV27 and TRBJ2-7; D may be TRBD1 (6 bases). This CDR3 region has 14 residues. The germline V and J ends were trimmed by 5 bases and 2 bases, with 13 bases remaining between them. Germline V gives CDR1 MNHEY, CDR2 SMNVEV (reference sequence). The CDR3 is CASSATGPTYEQYF. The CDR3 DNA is TGTGCCAGCAGTGCTACAGGGCCTACCTACGAGCAGTACTTC.

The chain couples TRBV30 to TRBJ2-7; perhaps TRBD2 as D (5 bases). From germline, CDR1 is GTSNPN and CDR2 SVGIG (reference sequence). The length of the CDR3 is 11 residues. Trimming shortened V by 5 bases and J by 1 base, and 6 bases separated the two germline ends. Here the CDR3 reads CAWRESYEQYF. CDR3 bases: TGTGCCTGGCGGGAATCCTACGAGCAGTACTTC.

The chain's CDR3 is CASSYGGRAGDTQYF. The CDR3, as DNA: TGTGCCAGCAGTTACGGCGGGAGGGCAGGAGATACGCAGTATTTT. This chain connects TRBV27 to TRBJ2-3; 9 nucleotides align to TRBD2. V was clipped by 4 bases and J by 5 bases; unmatched bases: 7. CDR1 and CDR2 (germline): MNHEY, SMNVEV (reference sequence). The CDR3 totals 15 residues.

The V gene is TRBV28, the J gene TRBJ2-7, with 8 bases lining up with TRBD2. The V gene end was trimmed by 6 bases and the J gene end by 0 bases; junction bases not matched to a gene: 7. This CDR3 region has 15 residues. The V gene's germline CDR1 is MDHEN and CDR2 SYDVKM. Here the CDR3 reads CASRVTGTSSYEQYF. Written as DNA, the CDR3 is TGTGCCAGCAGGGTCACCGGGACTAGCTCCTACGAGCAGTACTTC.

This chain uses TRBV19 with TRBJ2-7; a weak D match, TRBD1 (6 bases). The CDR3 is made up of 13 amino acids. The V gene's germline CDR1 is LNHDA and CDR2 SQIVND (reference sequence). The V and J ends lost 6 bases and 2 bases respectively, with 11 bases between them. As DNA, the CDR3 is TGTGCCAGTAGGGGGGCCGCCCCCTACGAGCAGTACTTC. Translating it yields CASRGAAPYEQYF.

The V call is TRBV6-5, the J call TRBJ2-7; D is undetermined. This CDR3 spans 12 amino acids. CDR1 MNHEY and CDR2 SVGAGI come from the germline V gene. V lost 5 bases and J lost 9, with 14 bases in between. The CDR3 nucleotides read TGTGCCAGCAGTCGACTCCTTCAGGTGCAGTACTTC. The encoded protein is CASSRLLQVQYF.

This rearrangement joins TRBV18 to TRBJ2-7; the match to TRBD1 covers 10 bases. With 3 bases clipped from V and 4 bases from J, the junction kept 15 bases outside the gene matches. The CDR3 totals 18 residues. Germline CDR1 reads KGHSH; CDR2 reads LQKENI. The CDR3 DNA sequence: TGTGCCAGCTCACCGGGTCTCGGGACAGGGGAGGATGGTTACGAGCAGTACTTC. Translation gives CASSPGLGTGEDGYEQYF.

The CDR3 bases are TGTGCCAGCAGCAAAGGGGCCCCAGGGAGCAATCAGCCCCAGCATTTT. Protein: CASSKGAPGSNQPQHF. The genes are TRBV7-8 and TRBJ1-5; TRBD1 is a possible D gene (5 bases). This CDR3 is built from 16 residues. V lost 5 bases to trimming and J lost 1 base, with 15 bases between them. The V gene's germline CDR1 is SGHVS and CDR2 FQNEAQ.

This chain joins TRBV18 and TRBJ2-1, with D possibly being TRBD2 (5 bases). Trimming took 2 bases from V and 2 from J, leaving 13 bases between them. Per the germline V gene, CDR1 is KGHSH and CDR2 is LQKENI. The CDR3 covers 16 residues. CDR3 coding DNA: TGTGCCAGCTCACCATTAACCGGGGATCCCTACAATGAGCAGTTCTTC. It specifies CASSPLTGDPYNEQFF.

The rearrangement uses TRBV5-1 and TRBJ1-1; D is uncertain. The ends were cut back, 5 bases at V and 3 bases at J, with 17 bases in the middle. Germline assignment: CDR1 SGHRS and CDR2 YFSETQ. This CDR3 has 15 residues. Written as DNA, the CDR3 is TGCGCCAGCAGGCTAGGGTCTGGGCCCGACACTGAAGCTTTCTTT. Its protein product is CASRLGSGPDTEAFF.

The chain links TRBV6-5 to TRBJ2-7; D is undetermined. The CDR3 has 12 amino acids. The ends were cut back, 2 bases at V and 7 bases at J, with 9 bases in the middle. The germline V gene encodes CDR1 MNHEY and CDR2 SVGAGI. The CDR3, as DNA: TGTGCCAGCAGTTACAGCTGGGAAGAGCAGTACTTC. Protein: CASSYSWEEQYF.

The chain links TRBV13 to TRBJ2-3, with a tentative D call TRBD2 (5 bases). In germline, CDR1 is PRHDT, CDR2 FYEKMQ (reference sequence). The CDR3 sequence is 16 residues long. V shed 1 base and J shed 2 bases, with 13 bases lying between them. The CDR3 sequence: CASSLEGVRATDTQYF. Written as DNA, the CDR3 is TGTGCCAGCAGCTTAGAGGGAGTACGGGCCACAGATACGCAGTATTTT. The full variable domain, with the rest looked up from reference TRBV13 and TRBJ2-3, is AAGVIQSPRHLIKEKRETATLKCYPIPRHDTVYWYQQGPGQDPQFLISFYEKMQSDKGSIPDRFSAQQFSDYHSELNMSSLELGDSALYFCASSLEGVRATDTQYFGPGTRLTVL.

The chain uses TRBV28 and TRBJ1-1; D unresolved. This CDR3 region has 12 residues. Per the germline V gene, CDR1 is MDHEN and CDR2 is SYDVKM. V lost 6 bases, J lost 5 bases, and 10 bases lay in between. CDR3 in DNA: TGTGCCAGCAGGAGCACCCGGACTGAAGCTTTCTTT. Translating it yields CASRSTRTEAFF.

The CDR3 nucleotides read TGTGCCAGTCGTCTACGATGGGCATATACGCAGTATTTT. Translated, it gives CASRLRWAYTQYF. This chain joins TRBV19 and TRBJ2-3, with D unresolved. CDR1 LNHDA and CDR2 SQIVND come from the germline V gene (reference sequence). The CDR3 has 13 amino acids. The ends were cut back, 8 bases at V and 7 bases at J, with 16 bases in the middle.

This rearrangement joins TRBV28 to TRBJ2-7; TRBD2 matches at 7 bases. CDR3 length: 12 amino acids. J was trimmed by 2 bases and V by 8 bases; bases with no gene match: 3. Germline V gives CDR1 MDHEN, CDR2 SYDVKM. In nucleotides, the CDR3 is TGTGCCAGCCAAAGCGGGACCTACGAGCAGTACTTC. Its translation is CASQSGTYEQYF.

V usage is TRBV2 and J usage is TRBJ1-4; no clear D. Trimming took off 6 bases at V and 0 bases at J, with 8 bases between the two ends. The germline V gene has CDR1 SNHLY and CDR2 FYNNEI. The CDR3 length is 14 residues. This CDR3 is CASSVIATNEKLFF. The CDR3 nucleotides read TGTGCCAGCAGCGTGATAGCAACTAATGAAAAACTGTTTTTT.

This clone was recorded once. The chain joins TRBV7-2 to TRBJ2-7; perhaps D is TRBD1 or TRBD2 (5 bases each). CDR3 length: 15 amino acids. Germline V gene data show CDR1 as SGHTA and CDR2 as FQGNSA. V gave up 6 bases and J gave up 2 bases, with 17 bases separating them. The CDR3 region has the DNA TGTGCCAGCAGTTGGTCCCGGGACGGGCCCTACGAGCAGTACTTC. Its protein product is CASSWSRDGPYEQYF.